The 24 T cell receptor beta chains below all came from one sample that was sequenced in a study of spatial heterogeneity in lung cancer. TCRdb ran MiXCR on the 5' RACE reads and lists one entry per CDR3 protein. The table records around 9,900 distinct CDR3 sequences, approximately 5.5% of them present only once. Study-wide points: Mutation counts in tumors were tracked by counts of expanded intratumoral alpha and beta TCRs.

Their antigen targets remain unknown. The time point is: sample taken at primary tumor resection. The material was lung tumor tissue, obtained at surgery. These TCRs come from a female donor with early-stage non-small cell lung cancer.

This clonotype was recorded many times. V is TRBV20-1 and J is TRBJ2-7; D not certain. V was cut by 0 bases and J by 7 bases, with 7 bases left in between. The CDR3 totals 11 residues. The germline CDR1 and CDR2 sequences are DFQATT and SNEGSKA (reference sequence). CDR3 residues: CSARDGREQYF. The CDR3 nucleotides are TGCAGTGCTAGAGATGGCAGGGAGCAGTACTTC.

This clonotype is judged medium-sized. The chain carries TRBV7-9 and TRBJ2-7, with D hard to call. Trimming removed 5 bases at V and 6 bases at J, with 14 bases between. Germline CDR1 is SEHNR and CDR2 is FQNEAQ (reference sequence). There are 13 residues in the CDR3. CDR3 residues: CASSLLTLTEQYF. The CDR3 nucleotides are TGTGCCAGCAGCCTCCTGACCCTCACCGAGCAGTACTTC. Supplemented by reference TRBV7-9 and TRBJ2-7, the full variable domain reads DTGVSQNPRHKITKRGQNVTFRCDPISEHNRLYWYRQTLGQGPEFLTYFQNEAQLEKSRLLSDRFSAERPKGSFSTLEIQRTEQGDSAMYLCASSLLTLTEQYFGPGTRLTVT.

This clonotype came up many times. Germline and junction disagree at one end, which may indicate a read error. The chain carries TRBV6-1 and TRBJ1-4; maybe TRBD1 (6 bases). Germline loops: CDR1 MNHNS, CDR2 SASEGT. The CDR3 has 14 residues. CDR3 bases: TGCCCCAGCAGCAGGGGCGGTGAACGTGAAAAACTGTTTTTT. It encodes CPSSRGGEREKLFF.

In this sample, this clonotype turned up many times. This sequence joins TRBV11-2 and TRBJ2-5; tentative D call: TRBD1 (5 bases). Germline loops: CDR1 SGHAT, CDR2 FQNNGV. Trimming left V 2 bases short and J 1 base short, with 17 bases between. The CDR3 has 17 residues. CDR3 DNA: TGTGCCAGCAGCTTAATGTGGACATCTTCCCTCCAAGAGACCCAGTACTTC. Translation gives CASSLMWTSSLQETQYF.

This clonotype was observed many times. The chain carries TRBV7-3 and TRBJ2-1, with 7 bases lining up with TRBD1. Looked up from germline, CDR1 is SGHTA and CDR2 is FQGTGA. The length of the CDR3 is 16 residues. With V trimmed by 2 bases and J by 3 bases, 7 bases remained unmatched. In nucleotides, the CDR3 is TGTGCCAGCAGCTTACAATCACAGGGGTACTACAATGAGCAGTTCTTC. Translating gives CASSLQSQGYYNEQFF.

At least ten counts were recorded for this clonotype. The genes are TRBV12-3 or TRBV12-4 and TRBJ1-3; D is unclear. This CDR3 contains 13 residues. V was shortened by 7 bases and J by 7 bases, with 14 bases between the two germline ends. DNA for the CDR3: TGTGCCAGCACCGACTCTCAAGGCAACACCATATATTTT. Amino acid sequence: CASTDSQGNTIYF.

This clonotype appeared many times. This chain links TRBV29-1 with TRBJ2-5; the match to TRBD1 covers 9 bases. The CDR3 totals 12 residues. J gave up 4 bases and V 6 bases, and 3 bases lay outside the gene matches. Germline V gene lookup returns CDR1 SQVTM and CDR2 ANQGSEA. CDR3 sequence reads: CSVDRGGETQYF. The CDR3 DNA reads TGCAGCGTGGACAGGGGAGGAGAGACCCAGTACTTC.

This clonotype came up many times. This sequence joins TRBV6-2 or TRBV6-3 and TRBJ1-5; D gene uncertain. The CDR3 length is 14 residues. Germline V lookup: CDR1 MNHEY, CDR2 SVGEGT. V was cut by 2 bases and J by 8 bases, with 13 bases left in between. The CDR3 reads CASSYRAGNEPQHF. The CDR3 DNA sequence: TGTGCCAGCAGTTACCGTGCGGGAAACGAGCCCCAGCATTTT.

By sample fraction, this clonotype is medium-sized. This rearrangement joins TRBV6-5 to TRBJ1-5; 10 positions agree with TRBD1. Germline V gives CDR1 MNHEY, CDR2 SVGAGI. V lost 6 bases to trimming and J lost 6 bases; unmatched junction nucleotides: 8. The CDR3 sequence is 15 residues long. This chain's CDR3 is CASSQGQGFRQPQHF. The CDR3 DNA is TGTGCCAGCAGCCAGGGACAGGGGTTTCGTCAGCCCCAGCATTTT.

This clonotype was counted at least ten times. The chain carries TRBV18 and TRBJ2-1, with D maybe TRBD2 (5 bases). Trimming left V 2 bases short and J 5 bases short, with 16 bases between. The CDR3 sequence is 16 residues long. CDR1 is KGHSH, CDR2 LQKENI, per germline. The DNA of the CDR3 is TGTGCCAGCTCACCAAGGACTCCCCAGATGAACAATGAGCAGTTCTTC. Translation gives CASSPRTPQMNNEQFF.

This clonotype is judged medium-sized (0.01 to 0.1%). CDR3 in amino acids: CASSPPAFTEAFF. The CDR3 nucleotides are TGTGCCAGCTCACCACCAGCTTTTACCGAAGCTTTCTTT. The chain uses TRBV18 and TRBJ1-1; D is unresolved. This CDR3 region has 13 residues. V was cut by 0 bases and J by 8 bases, with 10 bases left in between. The V gene's germline CDR1 is KGHSH and CDR2 LQKENI.

This clonotype has a count of ten or more. The chain joins TRBV7-2 to TRBJ2-3; possible D gene TRBD2, 6 bases. This CDR3 is 14 amino acids long. Trimming took 3 bases from V and 4 from J, leaving 11 bases between them. Germline V gene sequence: CDR1 SGHTA, CDR2 FQGNSA. CDR3 sequence: CASSLSRDSDTQYF. DNA of the CDR3: TGTGCCAGCAGCTTGTCGCGGGACTCAGATACGCAGTATTTT. Variable domain in full (rest from reference TRBV7-2 and TRBJ2-3): GAGVSQSPSNKVTEKGKDVELRCDPISGHTALYWYRQSLGQGLEFLIYFQGNSAPDKSGLPSDRFSAERTGGSVSTLTIQRTQQEDSAVYLCASSLSRDSDTQYFGPGTRLTVL.

Ten or more counts support this clonotype. The chain joins TRBV5-1 to TRBJ2-6; the match to TRBD2 covers 9 bases. CDR3 length: 17 amino acids. CDR1 is SGHRS and CDR2 is YFSETQ in the germline V gene. V was clipped by 4 bases and J by 0 bases; unmatched bases: 5. DNA for the CDR3: TGCGCCAGCAGCGTTAGCGGGGGAAGCTCTGGGGCCAACGTCCTGACTTTC. The encoded protein is CASSVSGGSSGANVLTF.

The chain joins TRBV20-1 to TRBJ2-7; D is unclear. V shed 6 bases and J shed 5 bases, with 14 bases lying between them. Germline CDR1 DFQATT, CDR2 SNEGSKA (reference sequence). This CDR3 contains 12 residues. DNA of the CDR3: TGCAGTGCCGCGCACCAACCAGACGAGCAGTACTTC. Translation: CSAAHQPDEQYF.

This clonotype was detected ten times or more. The chain employs TRBV12-3 or TRBV12-4 and TRBJ2-3; 7 bases fit TRBD2. The trim removed 5 bases at V and 3 bases at J, leaving 5 bases unmatched. This CDR3 is 14 amino acids long. The CDR3 loop reads CASSRDYGTDTQYF. In DNA, the CDR3 is TGTGCCAGCAGTCGGGACTATGGAACAGATACGCAGTATTTT.

This clonotype has a count of ten or more. CDR3 amino acids: CASSKRQGDGEQFF. CDR3 bases: TGTGCCAGTAGTAAGCGACAGGGCGACGGTGAGCAGTTCTTC. V is TRBV19 and J is TRBJ2-1; 7 bases line up with TRBD1. Unmatched junction bases numbered 9, after V lost 4 bases and J lost 9 bases. The CDR3 runs to 14 residues. Germline V lookup: CDR1 LNHDA, CDR2 SQIVND (reference sequence).

In its sample, this clonotype was seen a few times. V and J are TRBV20-1 and TRBJ1-5; perhaps TRBD1 as D (5 bases). CDR1 and CDR2 from the germline V gene are DFQATT and SNEGSKA (reference sequence). This CDR3 spans 13 amino acids. Trimming shortened V by 3 bases and J by 3 bases, and 9 bases separated the two germline ends. CDR3 amino acids: CSASNRPNQPQHF. The CDR3 nucleotides read TGCAGTGCTAGTAACAGGCCCAATCAGCCCCAGCATTTT.

There are many counts of this clonotype. The J gene is TRBJ2-7, the V gene TRBV5-6; no reliable D call. In germline, CDR1 is SGHDT, CDR2 YYEEEE. This CDR3 region has 13 residues. Trimming cost V 1 base and J 3 bases, with 8 bases left between them. The CDR3 spells CASSLILNYEQYF. The CDR3 DNA follows: TGTGCCAGCAGCTTGATCCTCAACTACGAGCAGTACTTC.

This clonotype is judged medium-sized. The V gene is TRBV4-3, the J gene TRBJ2-7, with 11 positions matching TRBD2. The CDR3 sequence is 17 residues long. The germline gives CDR1 LGHNA, CDR2 YSLEER. The ends lost 1 base at V and 0 bases at J; junction bases unmatched: 5. The CDR3 sequence is CASSQVNGLAGSYEQYF. The CDR3 DNA is TGCGCCAGCAGCCAAGTTAATGGACTAGCGGGCTCCTACGAGCAGTACTTC.

The chain has TRBV5-4 and TRBJ1-6; tentative D call: TRBD1 (5 bases). From germline, CDR1 is SGHNT and CDR2 YYREEE (reference sequence). This CDR3 is built from 15 residues. V lost 2 bases, J lost 7 bases, and 13 bases lay in between. The CDR3 nucleotides read TGTGCCAGCAGCTTCCAGGGAGCCCCAAATTCACCCCTCCACTTT. This translates into CASSFQGAPNSPLHF.

There are many counts of this clonotype. This chain uses TRBV6-6 with TRBJ1-2, with 10 bases aligning to TRBD1. The CDR3 runs 14 residues. The germline V gene encodes CDR1 MNHNY and CDR2 SVGAGI (reference sequence). J lost 6 bases, V lost 10 bases, and 11 bases had no gene match. CDR3 DNA sequence: TGTGCCACCGGGAGGGACAGGGGATATGATGGCTACACCTTC. Protein sequence: CATGRDRGYDGYTF.

This clonotype appeared many times. This chain joins TRBV4-1 and TRBJ2-5; 7 bases are shared with TRBD1. This CDR3 contains 15 residues. V trimming: 0 bases; J trimming: 2 bases; junction bases outside the gene matches: 3. Germline lookup yields CDR1 MGHRA and CDR2 YSYEKL. DNA for the CDR3: TGCGCCAGCAGCCAAGATGGGACAGAACAAGAGACCCAGTACTTC. Its translation is CASSQDGTEQETQYF.

In its sample, this clonotype was seen a few times. The rearrangement links TRBV5-1 to TRBJ1-1, with D tentatively TRBD1 (6 bases). The CDR3 contains 16 residues. Germline CDR1 is SGHRS and CDR2 is YFSETQ. V lost 4 bases and J 1 base, leaving 17 bases between the germline ends. CDR3 DNA sequence: TGCGCCAGCAGCCCACAGCCAGGGGTGTCGAACACTGAAGCTTTCTTT. Residues: CASSPQPGVSNTEAFF.

There are many counts of this clonotype. This sequence joins TRBV20-1 and TRBJ2-5; TRBD2 matches at 9 bases. Losses at the gene ends were 4 bases for V and 5 bases for J; bases not matched to a gene: 8. This CDR3 region has 14 residues. Germline CDR1 and CDR2: DFQATT and SNEGSKA (reference sequence). The CDR3 protein is CSAMDSGRVETQYF. CDR3 nucleotides: TGCAGTGCTATGGATAGCGGGAGAGTGGAGACCCAGTACTTC.